These T cell receptor beta chains were read from a single sample in a study of human T cells and chemical hapten exposure. TCRdb re-called the RACE reads with MiXCR, one entry per CDR3 protein. The top ten clones hold 2.8% of a sample with around 120,000 distinct CDR3 sequences, roughly 14% of them seen once. The sample here was whole blood, taken in connection with sensitization to the hapten diphenylcyclopropenone (DPC). The receptors stem from a woman aged 18-29 years with alopecia areata. Some clones in this sample may be carry-over from other donors' samples. Each CDR3 is given with its conserved first and last residue. Each record gives: CDR3 protein, J gene, V gene.

CDR3 protein: CASSHTNEQFF
J gene: TRBJ2-1
V gene: TRBV7-9

CDR3 protein: CASQRVYNSPLHF
J gene: TRBJ1-6
V gene: TRBV28

CDR3 protein: CASSYMANYGYTF
J gene: TRBJ1-2
V gene: TRBV6-2/TRBV6-3

CDR3 protein: CASSARGREGTDTQYF
J gene: TRBJ2-3
V gene: TRBV25-1

CDR3 protein: CASSFEGTDYNEQFF
J gene: TRBJ2-1
V gene: TRBV5-1

CDR3 protein: CASSLSYLNTEAFF
J gene: TRBJ1-1
V gene: TRBV12-3/TRBV12-4

CDR3 protein: CASSSWETGTGGVQPQHF
J gene: TRBJ1-5
V gene: TRBV6-2/TRBV6-3

CDR3 protein: CSASPLGLLGNTIYF
J gene: TRBJ1-3
V gene: TRBV20-1

CDR3 protein: CAVSSTTTDTQYF
J gene: TRBJ2-3
V gene: TRBV10-3

CDR3 protein: CASADRTPGDEQYF
J gene: TRBJ2-7
V gene: TRBV3-1

CDR3 protein: CASSPRTGNTNSPLHF
J gene: TRBJ1-6
V gene: TRBV7-9

CDR3 protein: CASSYSSLGYGYTF
J gene: TRBJ1-2
V gene: TRBV6-5

CDR3 protein: CSAREHRPYSGANVLTF
J gene: TRBJ2-6
V gene: TRBV20-1

CDR3 protein: CATSRDSGGADTQYF
J gene: TRBJ2-3
V gene: TRBV15

CDR3 protein: CASSPATGAPSGANVLTF
J gene: TRBJ2-6
V gene: TRBV18